The rows below give T cell receptor beta chains drawn from one sample of a study of T cells in narcolepsy. Clones were sequenced by immunoSEQ multiplex PCR, and TCRdb holds only the in-frame ones, with some missing. Among around 39,000 clones listed, over 75% were seen once. Source material: CD45RA- memory CD4+ T cells from PBMCs. All receptors derive from a human donor with narcolepsy. Each CDR3 is given with its conserved first and last residue. The D gene is left open where the match is weak. Only part of the rows carry a size: once, few, many, or a class if the clone is expanded.

J gene: TRBJ2-1; D gene: .; V gene: TRBV2; clone size: .; CDR3 DNA: TGTGCCAGCAGTGAAAGAACCAATGAGCAGTTCTTC; CDR3 protein: CASSERTNEQFF
J gene: TRBJ2-7; D gene: .; V gene: TRBV6-1; clone size: .; CDR3 DNA: TGTGCCAGCAGGATCAGGGGGAGGCAAGGCGAGCAGTACTTC; CDR3 protein: CASRIRGRQGEQYF
J gene: TRBJ2-7; D gene: .; V gene: TRBV27; clone size: .; CDR3 DNA: TGTGCCAGCAGTTCGGCAGGGCTCGACGAGCAGTACTTC; CDR3 protein: CASSSAGLDEQYF
J gene: TRBJ2-3; D gene: TRBD2; V gene: TRBV11-3; clone size: .; CDR3 DNA: TGTGCCAGCAGCTTGGGGACTAGCGGGCTCGGAACAGATACGCAGTATTTT; CDR3 protein: CASSLGTSGLGTDTQYF
J gene: TRBJ1-2; D gene: .; V gene: TRBV4-2; clone size: .; CDR3 DNA: TGTGCCAGCAGCCAAGATAAGGGGGTTTCGCTTAACTATGGCTACACCTTC; CDR3 protein: CASSQDKGVSLNYGYTF
J gene: TRBJ1-4; D gene: .; V gene: TRBV5-5; clone size: .; CDR3 DNA: TGTGCCAGCAGCTTGGCGCAAACCGGCGGTGAAAAACTGTTTTTT; CDR3 protein: CASSLAQTGGEKLFF
J gene: TRBJ1-3; D gene: .; V gene: TRBV5-1; clone size: .; CDR3 DNA: TGCGCCAGCACAGCGGACAACTCTGGAAACACCATATATTTT; CDR3 protein: CASTADNSGNTIYF
J gene: TRBJ1-1; D gene: .; V gene: TRBV5-1; clone size: .; CDR3 DNA: TGCGCCAGCAGCTCCTCGGGGAGGAAGGCTGAAGCTTTCTTT; CDR3 protein: CASSSSGRKAEAFF
J gene: TRBJ2-1; D gene: .; V gene: TRBV27; clone size: .; CDR3 DNA: TGTGCCAGCGGGGGCCCAGGAGAGACTGAGCAGTTCTTC; CDR3 protein: CASGGPGETEQFF
J gene: TRBJ1-1; D gene: .; V gene: TRBV19; clone size: .; CDR3 DNA: TGTGCCAGTACCCGGCGGGCCGGCACTGAAGCTTTCTTT; CDR3 protein: CASTRRAGTEAFF
J gene: TRBJ2-7; D gene: TRBD1; V gene: TRBV30; clone size: medium-sized; CDR3 DNA: TGTGCCTGGAAACAGGGGACCTACGAGCAGTACTTC; CDR3 protein: CAWKQGTYEQYF
J gene: TRBJ2-7; D gene: .; V gene: TRBV18; clone size: once; CDR3 DNA: TGTGCCAGCTCACTGGTAGAACTACCCCCCTCCGAGCAGTACTTC; CDR3 protein: CASSLVELPPSEQYF
J gene: TRBJ2-7; D gene: .; V gene: TRBV2; clone size: .; CDR3 DNA: TGTGCCAGCAGTGAAGGACGGACCGAGCAGTACTTC; CDR3 protein: CASSEGRTEQYF
J gene: TRBJ1-2; D gene: TRBD1; V gene: TRBV6-1; clone size: once; CDR3 DNA: TGTGCCAGCAGTGAGAGGGGTAGACAGGGAAACTATGGCTACACCTTC; CDR3 protein: CASSERGRQGNYGYTF
J gene: TRBJ2-6; D gene: .; V gene: TRBV30; clone size: .; CDR3 DNA: TGTGCCTGGAGTGTATCCAGGGTCCGCTCTGGGGCCAACGTCCTGACTTTC; CDR3 protein: CAWSVSRVRSGANVLTF
J gene: TRBJ2-3; D gene: .; V gene: TRBV9; clone size: few; CDR3 DNA: TGTGCCAGCAGCGTAGAAGGGGGCACAGATACGCAGTATTTT; CDR3 protein: CASSVEGGTDTQYF
J gene: TRBJ1-2; D gene: TRBD1; V gene: TRBV28; clone size: .; CDR3 DNA: TGTGCCAGCAGTTCTCAGGGGGAGAGCTATGGCTACACCTTC; CDR3 protein: CASSSQGESYGYTF
J gene: TRBJ2-3; D gene: .; V gene: TRBV12-5; clone size: .; CDR3 DNA: TGTGCTAGTGGTTTGGCCCTCTTTCCAGATACGCAGTATTTT; CDR3 protein: CASGLALFPDTQYF
J gene: TRBJ2-7; D gene: .; V gene: TRBV29-1; clone size: .; CDR3 DNA: TGCAGCATCCGGGACGGGTCCTACGAGCAGTACTTC; CDR3 protein: CSIRDGSYEQYF
J gene: TRBJ1-2; D gene: TRBD1; V gene: TRBV27; clone size: once; CDR3 DNA: TGTGCCAGCAGAAGACAGGGCTATGGCTACACCTTC; CDR3 protein: CASRRQGYGYTF
J gene: TRBJ1-4; D gene: TRBD1; V gene: TRBV5-1; clone size: once; CDR3 DNA: TGCGCCAGCAGACCCGGGACAGGGGAAGGAACTGAAAAACTGTTTTTT; CDR3 protein: CASRPGTGEGTEKLFF
J gene: TRBJ1-4; D gene: .; V gene: TRBV7-2; clone size: .; CDR3 DNA: TGTGCCAGCAGCAAAACGCCCTCAGGGGTCGCTAATGAAAAACTGTTTTTT; CDR3 protein: CASSKTPSGVANEKLFF
J gene: TRBJ1-5; D gene: .; V gene: TRBV18; clone size: .; CDR3 DNA: TGTGCCAGCTCACCACGGACAGAGCTAAGCAATCAGCCCCAGCATTTT; CDR3 protein: CASSPRTELSNQPQHF
J gene: TRBJ1-2; D gene: .; V gene: TRBV28; clone size: .; CDR3 DNA: TGTGCCGGCAGTACCGGGGGAATGCTATATGGCTACACCTTC; CDR3 protein: CAGSTGGMLYGYTF
J gene: TRBJ1-4; D gene: .; V gene: TRBV25-1; clone size: .; CDR3 DNA: TGTGCCAGCAGTGAACCCGGCACAGTGGAAAAACTGTTTTTT; CDR3 protein: CASSEPGTVEKLFF
J gene: TRBJ2-3; D gene: TRBD1; V gene: TRBV19; clone size: .; CDR3 DNA: TGTGCCAGTAGTCCGACAGGGGTCGCTACGCAGTATTTT; CDR3 protein: CASSPTGVATQYF
J gene: TRBJ1-4; D gene: TRBD1; V gene: TRBV7-2; clone size: .; CDR3 DNA: TGTGCCAGCAGCTTAAAAGGACAGGGCGGGGGAAAACTGTTTTTT; CDR3 protein: CASSLKGQGGGKLFF
J gene: TRBJ2-5; D gene: .; V gene: TRBV5-1; clone size: .; CDR3 DNA: TGCGCCAGCAGGGGAGAAGAGACCCAGTACTTC; CDR3 protein: CASRGEETQYF
J gene: TRBJ2-5; D gene: .; V gene: TRBV18; clone size: .; CDR3 DNA: TGTGCCAGCTCAAGGTATTTCGGAGAGACCCAGTACTTC; CDR3 protein: CASSRYFGETQYF
J gene: TRBJ2-3; D gene: .; V gene: TRBV5-4; clone size: .; CDR3 DNA: TGTGCCAGCAGCTTGTCGCATAGCACAGATACGCAGTATTTT; CDR3 protein: CASSLSHSTDTQYF
J gene: TRBJ2-7; D gene: .; V gene: TRBV5-1; clone size: .; CDR3 DNA: TGCGCCAGCAGCCGTCCGGGCGCCCACGAGCAGTACTTC; CDR3 protein: CASSRPGAHEQYF
J gene: TRBJ1-5; D gene: .; V gene: TRBV7-2; clone size: .; CDR3 DNA: TGTGCCAGCAGCTCAGACGACCATCAGCCCCAGCATTTT; CDR3 protein: CASSSDDHQPQHF
J gene: TRBJ1-1; D gene: .; V gene: TRBV4-3; clone size: .; CDR3 DNA: TGCGCCAGCAGCCTCCAGAGGTACACTGAAGCTTTCTTT; CDR3 protein: CASSLQRYTEAFF
J gene: TRBJ2-6; D gene: .; V gene: TRBV2; clone size: once; CDR3 DNA: TGTGCCAGCAATGGGGGCTCCGGGGCCAACGTCCTGACTTTC; CDR3 protein: CASNGGSGANVLTF
J gene: TRBJ2-2; D gene: TRBD1; V gene: TRBV4-3; clone size: .; CDR3 DNA: TGCGCCAGCAGCCACCGGACAGGGTGGGACACCGGGGAGCTGTTTTTT; CDR3 protein: CASSHRTGWDTGELFF
J gene: TRBJ1-3; D gene: .; V gene: TRBV5-4; clone size: .; CDR3 DNA: TGTGCCAGCAGCCGTCGCGGGGGTTCCCCTGGAAACACCATATATTTT; CDR3 protein: CASSRRGGSPGNTIYF
J gene: TRBJ1-6; D gene: .; V gene: TRBV16; clone size: .; CDR3 DNA: TGTGCCAGCAGCCCGGACAGCTATAATTCACCCCTCCACTTT; CDR3 protein: CASSPDSYNSPLHF